This T cell receptor beta chain was profiled in a study of multiple sclerosis patients with progressive multifocal leukoencephalopathy. This CDR3 has 18 residues. The germline V gene has CDR1 SEHNR and CDR2 FQNEAQ (reference sequence). Trimming stripped 3 bases from V and 2 bases from J, with 17 bases between. The method was immunoSEQ multiplex PCR; TCRdb's version includes in-frame clones alone and lacks a portion of them. The sample lists approximately 35,000 clones, over 75% seen once, with 3% to 3.5% in the top ten. Time point reported: time of PML onset. This clone was detected only a few times. The rearrangement links TRBV7-9 to TRBJ2-6; D is ambiguous. The source was PBMCs, collected from a patient treated with natalizumab. The clonotype was recovered from a human donor with progressive multifocal leukoencephalopathy. CDR3 bases: TGTGCCAGCAGCTTCTCGACAAGTAGGGTAGCTGGGGCCAACGTCCTGACTTTC. This translates into CASSFSTSRVAGANVLTF.